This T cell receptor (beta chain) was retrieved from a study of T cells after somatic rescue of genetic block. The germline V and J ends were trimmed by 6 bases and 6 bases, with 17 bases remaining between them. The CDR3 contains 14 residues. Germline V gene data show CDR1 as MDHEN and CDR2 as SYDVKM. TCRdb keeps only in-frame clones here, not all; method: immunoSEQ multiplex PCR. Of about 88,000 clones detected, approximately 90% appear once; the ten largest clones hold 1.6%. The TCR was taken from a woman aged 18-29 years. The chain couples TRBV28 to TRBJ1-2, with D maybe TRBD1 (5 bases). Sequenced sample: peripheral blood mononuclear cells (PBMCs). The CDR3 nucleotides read TGTGCCAGCAGCTCCCCCGGGACGTTAGATGGCTACACCTTC. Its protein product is CASSSPGTLDGYTF.